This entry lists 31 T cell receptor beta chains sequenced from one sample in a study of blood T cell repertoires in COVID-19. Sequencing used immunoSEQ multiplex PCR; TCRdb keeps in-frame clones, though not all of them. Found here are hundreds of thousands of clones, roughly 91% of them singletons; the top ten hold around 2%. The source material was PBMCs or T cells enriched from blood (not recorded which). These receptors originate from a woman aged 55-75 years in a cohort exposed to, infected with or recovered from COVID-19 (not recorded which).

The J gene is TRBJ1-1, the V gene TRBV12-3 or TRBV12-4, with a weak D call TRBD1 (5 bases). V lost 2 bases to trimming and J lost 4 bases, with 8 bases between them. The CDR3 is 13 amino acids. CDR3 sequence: CASSLSRATEAFF. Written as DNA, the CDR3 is TGTGCCAGCAGTTTATCCAGGGCCACTGAAGCTTTCTTT.

In DNA, the CDR3 is TGTGCCAGCAGTGAAGCGGAACGGAGCTCCTACGAGCAGTACTTC. As protein: CASSEAERSSYEQYF. The chain has TRBV2 and TRBJ2-7; D remains ambiguous. The CDR3 sequence is 15 residues long. V lost 0 bases, J lost 0 bases, and 9 bases lay in between. The V gene's germline CDR1 is SNHLY and CDR2 FYNNEI.

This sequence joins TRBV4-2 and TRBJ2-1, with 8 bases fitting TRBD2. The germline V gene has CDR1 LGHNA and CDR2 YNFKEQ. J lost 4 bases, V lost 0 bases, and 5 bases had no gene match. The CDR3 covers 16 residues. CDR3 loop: CASSQDFGGRYNEQFF. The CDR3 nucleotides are TGTGCCAGCAGCCAAGATTTCGGCGGGAGGTACAATGAGCAGTTCTTC.

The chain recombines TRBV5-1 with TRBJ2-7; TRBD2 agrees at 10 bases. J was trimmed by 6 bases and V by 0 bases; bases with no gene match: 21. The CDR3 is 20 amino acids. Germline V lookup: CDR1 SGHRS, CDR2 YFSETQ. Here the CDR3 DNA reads TGCGCCAGCAGCTTGGTAGTGATTAGCGGGAGGACGGGGCCCGGGGGCGAGCAGTACTTC. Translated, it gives CASSLVVISGRTGPGGEQYF.

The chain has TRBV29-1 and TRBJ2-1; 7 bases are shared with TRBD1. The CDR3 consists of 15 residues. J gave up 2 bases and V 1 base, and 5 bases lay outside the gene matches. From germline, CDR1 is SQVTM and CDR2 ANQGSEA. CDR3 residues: CSVEGQGVAYNEQFF. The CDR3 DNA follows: TGCAGCGTTGAAGGGCAGGGGGTGGCCTACAATGAGCAGTTCTTC.

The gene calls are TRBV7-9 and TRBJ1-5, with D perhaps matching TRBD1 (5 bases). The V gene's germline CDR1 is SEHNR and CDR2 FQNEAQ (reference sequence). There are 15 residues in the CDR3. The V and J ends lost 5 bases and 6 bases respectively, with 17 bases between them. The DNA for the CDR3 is TGTGCCAGCAGCGTAGGGAGCAGGGTCGGTCAGCCCCAGCATTTT. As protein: CASSVGSRVGQPQHF.

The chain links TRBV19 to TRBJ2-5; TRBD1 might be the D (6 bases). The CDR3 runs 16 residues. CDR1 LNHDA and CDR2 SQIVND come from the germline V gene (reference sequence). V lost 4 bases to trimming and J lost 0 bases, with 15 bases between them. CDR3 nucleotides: TGTGCCAGTAGTACAAGGGGAGACAGGTACCAAGAGACCCAGTACTTC. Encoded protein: CASSTRGDRYQETQYF.

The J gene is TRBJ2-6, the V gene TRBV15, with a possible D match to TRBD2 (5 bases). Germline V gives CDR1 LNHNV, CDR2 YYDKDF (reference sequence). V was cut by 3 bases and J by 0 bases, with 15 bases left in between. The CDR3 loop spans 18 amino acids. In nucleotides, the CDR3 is TGTGCCACCAGCAGGCCGACGGGGTGGAGCTCTGGGGCCAACGTCCTGACTTTC. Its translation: CATSRPTGWSSGANVLTF.

The CDR3 coding sequence is TGTGCCAGCAGTGAAGTTGTGACAGGGGGCAACGAGCAGTACTTC. It encodes CASSEVVTGGNEQYF. V usage is TRBV6-1 and J usage is TRBJ2-7; 10 nucleotides match TRBD1. The CDR3 is made up of 15 amino acids. CDR1 and CDR2 (germline): MNHNS, SASEGT. Trimming removed 1 base from V and 5 bases from J; junction bases left unmatched: 5.

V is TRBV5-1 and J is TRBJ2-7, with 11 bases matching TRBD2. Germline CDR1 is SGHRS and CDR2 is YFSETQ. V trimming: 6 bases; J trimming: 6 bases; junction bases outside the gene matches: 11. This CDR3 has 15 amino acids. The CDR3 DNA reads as TGCGCCAGCACGGCAATTACTAGCGGGGGTAGCGAGCAGTACTTC. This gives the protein CASTAITSGGSEQYF.

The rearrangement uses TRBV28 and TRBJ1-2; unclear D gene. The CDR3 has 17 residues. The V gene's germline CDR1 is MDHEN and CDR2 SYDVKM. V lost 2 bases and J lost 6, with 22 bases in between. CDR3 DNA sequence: TGTGCCAGCAGTTTAGCGTCGGAGAGGTACCGACGGAATGGCTACACCTTC. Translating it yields CASSLASERYRRNGYTF.

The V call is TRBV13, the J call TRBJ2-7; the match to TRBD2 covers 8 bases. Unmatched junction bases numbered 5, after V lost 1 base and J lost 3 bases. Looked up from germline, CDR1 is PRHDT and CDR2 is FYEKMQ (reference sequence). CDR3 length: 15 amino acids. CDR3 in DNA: TGTGCCAGCAGCTTAGATGCGGGAGGATACTACGAGCAGTACTTC. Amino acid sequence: CASSLDAGGYYEQYF.

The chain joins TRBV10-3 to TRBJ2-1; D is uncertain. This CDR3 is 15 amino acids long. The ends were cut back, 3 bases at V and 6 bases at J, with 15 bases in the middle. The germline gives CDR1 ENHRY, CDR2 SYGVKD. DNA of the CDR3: TGTGCCATCAGTGAATCAGCGAATCTTATCAATGAGCAGTTCTTC. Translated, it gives CAISESANLINEQFF.

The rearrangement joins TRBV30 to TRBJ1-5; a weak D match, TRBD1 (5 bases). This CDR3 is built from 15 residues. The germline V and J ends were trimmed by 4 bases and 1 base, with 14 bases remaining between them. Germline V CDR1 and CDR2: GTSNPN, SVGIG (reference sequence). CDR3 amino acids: CAWTPGGLSNQPQHF. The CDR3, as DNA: TGTGCCTGGACCCCCGGGGGATTAAGCAATCAGCCCCAGCATTTT.

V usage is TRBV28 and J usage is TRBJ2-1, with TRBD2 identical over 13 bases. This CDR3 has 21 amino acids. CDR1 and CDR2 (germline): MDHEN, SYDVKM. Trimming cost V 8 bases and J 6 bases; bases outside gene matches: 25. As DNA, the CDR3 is TGTGCCAGCGATGGAGCCCCCTCCGGGACTAGCGGGATTTGGGAAATCAATGAGCAGTTCTTC. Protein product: CASDGAPSGTSGIWEINEQFF.

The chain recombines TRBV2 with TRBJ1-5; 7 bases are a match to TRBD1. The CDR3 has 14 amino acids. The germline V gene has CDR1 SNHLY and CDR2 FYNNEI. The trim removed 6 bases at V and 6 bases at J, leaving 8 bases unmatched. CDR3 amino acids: CASSQQGIGQPQHF. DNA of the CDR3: TGTGCCAGCAGCCAACAGGGGATAGGTCAGCCCCAGCATTTT.

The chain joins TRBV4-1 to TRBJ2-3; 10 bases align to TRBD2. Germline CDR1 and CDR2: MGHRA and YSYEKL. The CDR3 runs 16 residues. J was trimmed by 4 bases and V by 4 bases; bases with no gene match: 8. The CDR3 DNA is TGCGCCAGCAGCCCTCTAGCGGGAGTAAGGGCAGATACGCAGTATTTT. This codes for CASSPLAGVRADTQYF.

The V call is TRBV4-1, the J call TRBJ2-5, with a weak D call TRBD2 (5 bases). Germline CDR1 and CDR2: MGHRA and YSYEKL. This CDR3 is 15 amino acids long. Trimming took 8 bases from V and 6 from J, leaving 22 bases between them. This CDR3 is CASPFMASRGKTQYF. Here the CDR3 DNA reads TGCGCCAGCCCTTTTATGGCTAGCAGAGGGAAGACCCAGTACTTC.

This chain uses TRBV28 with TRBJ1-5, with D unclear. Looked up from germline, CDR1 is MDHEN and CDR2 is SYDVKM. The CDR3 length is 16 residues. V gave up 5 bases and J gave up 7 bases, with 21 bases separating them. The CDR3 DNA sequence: TGTGCCAGCAGTCCCCTGAGAGGGATTAACGGGCAGCCCCAGCATTTT. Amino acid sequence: CASSPLRGINGQPQHF.

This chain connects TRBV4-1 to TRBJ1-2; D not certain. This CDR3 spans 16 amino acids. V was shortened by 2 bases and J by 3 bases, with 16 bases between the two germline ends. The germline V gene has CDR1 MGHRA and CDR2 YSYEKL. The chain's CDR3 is CASSQLSREGYYGYTF. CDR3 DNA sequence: TGCGCCAGCAGCCAATTGAGTAGGGAGGGTTACTATGGCTACACCTTC.

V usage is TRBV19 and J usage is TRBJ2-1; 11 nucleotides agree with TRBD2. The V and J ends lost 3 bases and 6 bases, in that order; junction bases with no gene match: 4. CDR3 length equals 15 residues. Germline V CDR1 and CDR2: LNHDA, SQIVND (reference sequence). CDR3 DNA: TGTGCCAGTAGTATTAGCCTAGCGGGAGGCAATGAGCAGTTCTTC. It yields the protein CASSISLAGGNEQFF.

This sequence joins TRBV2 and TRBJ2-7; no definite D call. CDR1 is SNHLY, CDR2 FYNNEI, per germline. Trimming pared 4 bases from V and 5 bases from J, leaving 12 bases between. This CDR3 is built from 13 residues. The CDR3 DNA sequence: TGTGCCAGCAGTGTGAACAGCAACCACGAGCAGTACTTC. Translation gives CASSVNSNHEQYF.

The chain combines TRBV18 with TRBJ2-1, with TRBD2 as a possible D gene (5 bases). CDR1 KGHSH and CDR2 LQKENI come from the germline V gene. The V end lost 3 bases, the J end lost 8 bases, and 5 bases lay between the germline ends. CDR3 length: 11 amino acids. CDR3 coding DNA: TGTGCCAGCTCACCTAGCGATGAGCAGTTCTTC. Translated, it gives CASSPSDEQFF.

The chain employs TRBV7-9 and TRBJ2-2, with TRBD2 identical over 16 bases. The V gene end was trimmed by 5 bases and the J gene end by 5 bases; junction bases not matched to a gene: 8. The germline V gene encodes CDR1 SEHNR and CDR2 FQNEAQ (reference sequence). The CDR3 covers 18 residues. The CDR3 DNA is TGTGCCAGCAGCCCGGGACTAGCGGGAGGGCTGGGGACCGGGGAGCTGTTTTTT. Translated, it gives CASSPGLAGGLGTGELFF.

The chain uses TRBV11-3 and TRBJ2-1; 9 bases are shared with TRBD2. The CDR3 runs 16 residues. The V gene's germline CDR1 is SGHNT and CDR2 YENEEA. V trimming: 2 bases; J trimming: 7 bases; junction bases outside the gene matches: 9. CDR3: CASSLSSSGIRNEQFF. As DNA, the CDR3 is TGTGCCAGCAGCTTAAGCTCTAGCGGGATAAGGAATGAGCAGTTCTTC.

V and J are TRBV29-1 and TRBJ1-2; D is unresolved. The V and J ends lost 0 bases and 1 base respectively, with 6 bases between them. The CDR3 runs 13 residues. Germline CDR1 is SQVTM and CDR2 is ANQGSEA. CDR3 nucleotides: TGCAGCGTTGAAGACAGATATAACTATGGCTACACCTTC. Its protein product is CSVEDRYNYGYTF.

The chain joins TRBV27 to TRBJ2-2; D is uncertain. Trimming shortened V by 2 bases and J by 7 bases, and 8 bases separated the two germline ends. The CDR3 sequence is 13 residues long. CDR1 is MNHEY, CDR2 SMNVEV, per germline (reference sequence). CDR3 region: CASSLRSGGELFF. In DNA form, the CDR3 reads TGTGCCAGCAGTTTAAGGTCAGGCGGGGAGCTGTTTTTT.

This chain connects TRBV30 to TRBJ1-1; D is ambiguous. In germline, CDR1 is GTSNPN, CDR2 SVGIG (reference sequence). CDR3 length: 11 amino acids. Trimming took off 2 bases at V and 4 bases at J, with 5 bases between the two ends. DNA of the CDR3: TGTGCCTGGAGTCCCCTCACTGAAGCTTTCTTT. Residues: CAWSPLTEAFF.

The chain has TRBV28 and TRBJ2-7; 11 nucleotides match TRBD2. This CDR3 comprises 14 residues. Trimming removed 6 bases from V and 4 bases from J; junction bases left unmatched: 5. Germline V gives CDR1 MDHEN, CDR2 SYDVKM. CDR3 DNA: TGTGCCAGCAGGCCAACTAGCGGGAGTTACGAGCAGTACTTC. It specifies CASRPTSGSYEQYF.

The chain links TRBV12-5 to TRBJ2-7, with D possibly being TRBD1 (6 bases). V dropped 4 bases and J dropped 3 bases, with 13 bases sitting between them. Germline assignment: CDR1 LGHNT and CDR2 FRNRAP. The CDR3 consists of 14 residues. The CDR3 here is CASGSPGHCYEQYF. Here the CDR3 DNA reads TGTGCTAGTGGTTCGCCGGGACATTGCTACGAGCAGTACTTC.

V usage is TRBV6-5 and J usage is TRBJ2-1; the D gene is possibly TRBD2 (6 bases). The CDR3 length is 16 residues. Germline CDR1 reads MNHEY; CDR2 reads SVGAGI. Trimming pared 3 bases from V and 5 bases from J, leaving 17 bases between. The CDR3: CASSYVGVRGNNEQFF. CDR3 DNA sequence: TGTGCCAGCAGTTATGTTGGAGTTCGCGGGAACAATGAGCAGTTCTTC.